What follows are 10 T cell receptor beta chains derived from one specimen sequenced in a study of PD-1 blockade in classical Hodgkin lymphoma. Data came from immunoSEQ multiplex PCR; TCRdb stores just in-frame clones and leaves some out. The repertoire consists of roughly 14,000 clones, with around 64% occurring once and the leading ten covering approximately 11%. Relapse after autologous stem cell transplantation occurred in every patient, and brentuximab vedotin exposure varied. Sequencing used peripheral blood mononuclear cells (PBMCs), obtained at baseline. The receptor source for this set is a human donor with classical Hodgkin lymphoma.

V usage is TRBV7-2 and J usage is TRBJ2-5, with 7 bases identical to TRBD2. The CDR3 covers 14 residues. CDR1 is SGHTA, CDR2 FQGNSA, per germline. With V trimmed by 3 bases and J by 5 bases, 6 bases remained unmatched. The CDR3 spells CASSFGGRRETQYF. The CDR3 DNA is TGTGCCAGCAGCTTCGGCGGGAGAAGGGAGACCCAGTACTTC.

The chain employs TRBV7-8 and TRBJ2-7, with a weak D call TRBD2 (5 bases). CDR3 length: 14 amino acids. V was pared by 8 bases and J by 4 bases, with 18 bases between. Germline CDR1 and CDR2: SGHVS and FQNEAQ. The DNA for the CDR3 is TGTGCCAGCTGCCCATTAGCGAGTCCTTACGAGCAGTACTTC. This encodes CASCPLASPYEQYF.

The chain carries TRBV7-9 and TRBJ2-2; D ambiguous. The length of the CDR3 is 17 residues. Deletions cut 2 bases from V and 0 bases from J, with 13 bases between. The germline V gene encodes CDR1 SEHNR and CDR2 FQNEAQ (reference sequence). The CDR3 here is CASSLIGSRTNTGELFF. DNA for the CDR3: TGTGCCAGCAGCTTAATTGGCAGCAGGACGAACACCGGGGAGCTGTTTTTT.

This clone was observed once. The V gene is TRBV6-5, the J gene TRBJ2-7; D remains ambiguous. CDR3 length: 12 residues. Looked up from germline, CDR1 is MNHEY and CDR2 is SVGAGI. V lost 5 bases, J lost 3 bases, and 8 bases lay in between. The CDR3 sequence is CASSDWNYEQYF. In DNA, the CDR3 is TGTGCCAGCAGTGACTGGAACTACGAGCAGTACTTC.

This clone was picked up a small number of times. The chain has TRBV28 and TRBJ2-4, with 13 bases that match TRBD2. Germline values: CDR1 MDHEN, CDR2 SYDVKM. The V segment lost 5 bases and the J segment 0 bases; nucleotides outside the gene matches: 13. The length of the CDR3 is 20 residues. DNA for the CDR3: TGTGCCAGCAGTCTGGGGGGACTAGCGGGAATTTGGCTAGCCAAAAACATTCAGTACTTC. It yields the protein CASSLGGLAGIWLAKNIQYF.

The chain links TRBV5-1 to TRBJ1-1; the match to TRBD1 covers 7 bases. Germline lookup yields CDR1 SGHRS and CDR2 YFSETQ. This CDR3 region has 14 residues. V shed 2 bases and J 4 bases; nucleotides not matched to a gene: 5. Written as DNA, the CDR3 is TGCGCCAGCAGCTTAGGACAGGAGGGCACTGAAGCTTTCTTT. The encoded protein is CASSLGQEGTEAFF.

The J gene is TRBJ1-4, the V gene TRBV2; D is ambiguous. V lost 6 bases, J lost 5 bases, and 7 bases lay in between. Germline CDR1 and CDR2: SNHLY and FYNNEI. The length of the CDR3 is 12 residues. This CDR3 reads CASSLINEKLFF. CDR3 in DNA: TGTGCCAGCAGCTTAATAAATGAAAAACTGTTTTTT.

This rearrangement joins TRBV5-8 to TRBJ2-1; TRBD2 aligns across 12 bases. Unmatched junction bases numbered 2, after V lost 4 bases and J lost 3 bases. Germline lookup yields CDR1 SGHTS and CDR2 YDEGEE. This CDR3 contains 15 residues. DNA of the CDR3: TGTGCCAGCAGCGCTAGCGGGAGGGGCTACAATGAGCAGTTCTTC. Protein product: CASSASGRGYNEQFF.

The rearrangement uses TRBV28 and TRBJ2-7; D might be TRBD2 (6 bases). The CDR3 sequence is 11 residues long. Germline V lookup: CDR1 MDHEN, CDR2 SYDVKM. The V end lost 5 bases, the J end lost 9 bases, and 11 bases lay between the germline ends. The CDR3 region has the DNA TGTGCCAGCAGTAGGAGGGCAGGGCAGTACTTC. Protein product: CASSRRAGQYF.

J is TRBJ2-5 and V is TRBV9; TRBD1 might be the D (5 bases). Trimming took 3 bases from V and 5 from J, leaving 14 bases between them. Per germline, CDR1 SGDLS and CDR2 YYNGEE. This CDR3 has 14 residues. Here the CDR3 DNA reads TGTGCCAGCAGCGCCCTGGAAGGGGCGGAGACCCAGTACTTC. Translated, it gives CASSALEGAETQYF.